This T cell receptor beta chain was sequenced for a study of human T cells and chemical hapten exposure. Study overall: Patch tests put 0.01% DPC on the upper back, read at 6 days. Study-wide findings and caveats: In comparison with controls, expanded TCRs gave rise to a significantly larger number of large CDR3 similarity clusters. The number of TCRs over 1 in 1000 frequency stayed unchanged after DPC.

The time point is: patch test 2, 6 weeks after DPC sensitization. Treatment reported: therapeutic diphenylcyclopropenone sensitization with weekly scalp DPC. Sample donors consisted of patients with alopecia, aged 18 to 70 years, who were suitable for DPC. Germline V gene lookup returns CDR1 SQVTM and CDR2 ANQGSEA. Trimming removed 6 bases from V and 1 base from J; junction bases left unmatched: 2. The CDR3 runs 13 residues. This clonotype was seen ten or more times. Its antigen is not known. MiXCR, run by TCRdb on the RACE reads, gives a single entry per CDR3 protein. The table records approximately 84,000 distinct CDR3 sequences, roughly 10% of them present only once.

V gene TRBV29-1 combines with J gene TRBJ1-2, with 10 nucleotides matching TRBD1. The sequencing used whole blood, collected in connection with sensitization to the hapten diphenylcyclopropenone (DPC). The receptor was derived from a woman aged 25 to 45 with alopecia areata. Some clones in this sample may be carry-over from other donors' samples. CDR3 nucleotide sequence: TGCAGCGTCCGGGACAGGGGTAACTATGGCTACACCTTC. Its translation is CSVRDRGNYGYTF.